This TCR beta chain was observed in a study of vaccination and CD4 T cells after COVID-19. The germline V gene encodes CDR1 SGHVS and CDR2 FQNEAQ. The CDR3 is 15 residues long. The V gene lost 5 bases and the J gene lost 0 bases, with 14 bases spanning the gap. There are a few counts of this clonotype. Its specificity is not known. The Oncomine TCR Beta short-read assay was applied to DNA of cultured CD4+ T cells. Each CDR3 protein is one row after TCRdb ran MiXCR on the PCR reads. The repertoire holds 5,500 to 8,000 distinct CDR3 sequences, with around 50% as singletons. Treatment specified: roughly ten-day PBMC culture with coronavirus spike peptide pools or control peptides (ViraFEST assay). Those CD4+ T cells from the unexposed donor predate the COVID-19 pandemic (2011-2018).

The chain recombines TRBV7-8 with TRBJ2-7; D is perhaps TRBD1 (6 bases). Sequenced: CD4+ T cells from blood, cultured in vitro. This receptor was taken from a human donor in good health. The CDR3 DNA sequence: TGTGCCAGCAGCCGAACCGACAGGAGCTCCTACGAGCAGTACTTC. The encoded protein is CASSRTDRSSYEQYF.